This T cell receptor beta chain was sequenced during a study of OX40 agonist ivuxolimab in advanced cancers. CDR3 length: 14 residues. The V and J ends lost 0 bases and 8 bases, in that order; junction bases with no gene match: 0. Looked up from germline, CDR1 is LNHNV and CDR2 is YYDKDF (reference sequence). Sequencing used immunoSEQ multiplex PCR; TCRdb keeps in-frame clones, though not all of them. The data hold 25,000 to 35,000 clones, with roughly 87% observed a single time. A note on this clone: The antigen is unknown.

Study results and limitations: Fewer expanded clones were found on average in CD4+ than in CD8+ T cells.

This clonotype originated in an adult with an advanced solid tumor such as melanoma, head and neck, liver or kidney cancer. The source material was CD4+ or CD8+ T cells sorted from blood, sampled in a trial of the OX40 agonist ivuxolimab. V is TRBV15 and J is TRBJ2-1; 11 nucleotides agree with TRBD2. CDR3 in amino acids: CATSRELAGDEQFF. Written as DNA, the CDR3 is TGTGCCACCAGCAGAGAACTAGCGGGAGATGAGCAGTTCTTC.